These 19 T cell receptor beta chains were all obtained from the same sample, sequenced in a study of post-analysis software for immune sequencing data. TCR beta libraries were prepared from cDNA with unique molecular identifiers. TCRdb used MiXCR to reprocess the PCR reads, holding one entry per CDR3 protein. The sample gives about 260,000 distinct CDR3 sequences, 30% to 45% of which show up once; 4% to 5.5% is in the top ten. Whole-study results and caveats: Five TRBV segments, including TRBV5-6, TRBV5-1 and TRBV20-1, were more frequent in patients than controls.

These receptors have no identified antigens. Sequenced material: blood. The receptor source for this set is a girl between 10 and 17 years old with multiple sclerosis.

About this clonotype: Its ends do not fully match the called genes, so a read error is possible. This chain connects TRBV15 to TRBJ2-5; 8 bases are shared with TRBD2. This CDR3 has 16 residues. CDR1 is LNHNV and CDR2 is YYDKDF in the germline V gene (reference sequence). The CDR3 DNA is TGTGCCGCCAGCAGAGCCGGGCTAGCGGGCGAGGGGGAGCAGTACTTC. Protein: CAASRAGLAGEGEQYF.

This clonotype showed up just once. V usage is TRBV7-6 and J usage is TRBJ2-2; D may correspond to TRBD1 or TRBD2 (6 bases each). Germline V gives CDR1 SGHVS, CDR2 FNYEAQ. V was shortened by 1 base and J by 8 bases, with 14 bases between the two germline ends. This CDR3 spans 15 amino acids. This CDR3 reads CASSLEIWGAGELFF. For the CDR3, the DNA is TGTGCCAGCAGCTTAGAGATTTGGGGGGCTGGGGAGCTGTTTTTT.

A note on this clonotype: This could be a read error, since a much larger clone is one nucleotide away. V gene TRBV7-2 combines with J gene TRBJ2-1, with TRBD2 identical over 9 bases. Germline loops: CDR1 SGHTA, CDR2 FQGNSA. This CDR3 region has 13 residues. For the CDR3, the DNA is TGTGCCGGCAGCTTAGATAGACTAGCGGTGCAGTTCTTC. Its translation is CAGSLDRLAVQFF. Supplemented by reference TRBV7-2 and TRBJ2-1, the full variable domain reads GAGVSQSPSNKVTEKGKDVELRCDPISGHTALYWYRQSLGQGLEFLIYFQGNSAPDKSGLPSDRFSAERTGGSVSTLTIQRTQQEDSAVYLCAGSLDRLAVQFFGPGTRLTVL.

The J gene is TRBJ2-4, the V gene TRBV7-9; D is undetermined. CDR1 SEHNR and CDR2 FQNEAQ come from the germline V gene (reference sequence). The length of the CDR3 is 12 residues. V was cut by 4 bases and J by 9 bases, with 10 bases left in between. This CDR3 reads CASSSEGIIQYF. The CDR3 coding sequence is TGTGCCAGCAGCTCAGAAGGGATCATTCAGTACTTC.

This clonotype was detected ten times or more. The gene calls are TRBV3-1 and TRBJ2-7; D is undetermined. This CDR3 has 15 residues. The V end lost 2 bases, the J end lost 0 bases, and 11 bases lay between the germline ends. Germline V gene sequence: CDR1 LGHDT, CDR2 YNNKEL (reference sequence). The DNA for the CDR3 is TGTGCCAGCAGCCAACGAAAAGGAAACTCCTACGAGCAGTACTTC. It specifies CASSQRKGNSYEQYF.

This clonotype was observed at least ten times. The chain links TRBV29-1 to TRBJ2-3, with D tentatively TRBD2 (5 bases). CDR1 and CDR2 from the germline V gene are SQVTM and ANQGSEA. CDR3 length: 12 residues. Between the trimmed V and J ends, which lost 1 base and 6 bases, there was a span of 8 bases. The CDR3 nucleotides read TGCAGCGTTGAAGTGGCTAGCGATACGCAGTATTTT. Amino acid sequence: CSVEVASDTQYF.

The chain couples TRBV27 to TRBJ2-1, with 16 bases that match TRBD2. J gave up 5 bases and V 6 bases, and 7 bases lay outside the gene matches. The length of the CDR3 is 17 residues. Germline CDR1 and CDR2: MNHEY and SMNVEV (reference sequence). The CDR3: CASSPGTSGRGDNEQFF. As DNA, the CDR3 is TGTGCCAGCAGCCCAGGGACTAGCGGGAGGGGAGACAATGAGCAGTTCTTC.

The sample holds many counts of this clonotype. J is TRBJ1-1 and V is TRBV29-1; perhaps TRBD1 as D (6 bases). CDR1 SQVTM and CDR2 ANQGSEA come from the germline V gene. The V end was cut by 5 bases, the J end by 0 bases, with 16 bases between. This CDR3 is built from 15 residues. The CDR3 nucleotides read TGCAGCGTTAACGGTTTGGAGGGGGTGAACACTGAAGCTTTCTTT. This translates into CSVNGLEGVNTEAFF.

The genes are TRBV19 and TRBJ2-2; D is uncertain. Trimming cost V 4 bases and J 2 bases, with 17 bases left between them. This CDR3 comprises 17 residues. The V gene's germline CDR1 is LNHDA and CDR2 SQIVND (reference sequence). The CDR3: CASSNTGPMVNTGELFF. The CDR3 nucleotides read TGTGCCAGTAGTAACACCGGACCGATGGTTAACACCGGGGAGCTGTTTTTT.

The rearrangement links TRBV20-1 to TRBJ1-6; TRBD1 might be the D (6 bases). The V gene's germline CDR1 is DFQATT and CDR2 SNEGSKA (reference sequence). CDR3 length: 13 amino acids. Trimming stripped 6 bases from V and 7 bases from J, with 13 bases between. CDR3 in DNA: TGCAGTGCGAGTCGGACAGACAATTCACCCCTCCACTTT. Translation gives CSASRTDNSPLHF.

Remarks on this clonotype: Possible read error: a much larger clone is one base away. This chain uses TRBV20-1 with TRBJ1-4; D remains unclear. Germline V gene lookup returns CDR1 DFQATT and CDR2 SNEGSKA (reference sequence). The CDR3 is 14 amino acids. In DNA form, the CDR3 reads TGCAGTGCCCGAAGGCCAGCTGAAAATGAAAAACGGTTTTTT. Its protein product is CSARRPAENEKRFF.

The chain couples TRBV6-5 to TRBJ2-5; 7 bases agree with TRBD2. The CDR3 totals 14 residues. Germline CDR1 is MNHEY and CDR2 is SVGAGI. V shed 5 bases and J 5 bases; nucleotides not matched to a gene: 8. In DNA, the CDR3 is TGTGCCAGCAGTCCTACTAGCGCAGTGGAGACCCAGTACTTC. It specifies CASSPTSAVETQYF.

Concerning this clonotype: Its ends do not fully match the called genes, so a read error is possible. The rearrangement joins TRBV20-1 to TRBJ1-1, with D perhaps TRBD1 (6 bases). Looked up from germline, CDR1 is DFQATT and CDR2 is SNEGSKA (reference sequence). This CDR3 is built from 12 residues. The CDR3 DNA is TGCAGGGCTAAGAGACAGGCATCTGAAGCTTTCTTT. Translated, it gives CRAKRQASEAFF.

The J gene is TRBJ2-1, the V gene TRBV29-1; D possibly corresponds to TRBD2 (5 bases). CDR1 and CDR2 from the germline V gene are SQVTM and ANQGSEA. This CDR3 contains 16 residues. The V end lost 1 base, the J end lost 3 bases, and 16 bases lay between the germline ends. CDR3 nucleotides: TGCAGCGTTGAAGGTGTCGGAGCGGACGACTACAATGAGCAGTTCTTC. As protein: CSVEGVGADDYNEQFF.

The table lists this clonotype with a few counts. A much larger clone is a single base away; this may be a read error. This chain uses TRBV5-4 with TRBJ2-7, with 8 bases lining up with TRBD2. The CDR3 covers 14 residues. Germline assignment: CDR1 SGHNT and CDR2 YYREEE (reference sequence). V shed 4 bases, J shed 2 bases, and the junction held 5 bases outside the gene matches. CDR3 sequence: CASSEGLVPYEQYF. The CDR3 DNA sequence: TGTGCCAGCAGCGAGGGACTAGTTCCCTACGAGCAGTACTTC.

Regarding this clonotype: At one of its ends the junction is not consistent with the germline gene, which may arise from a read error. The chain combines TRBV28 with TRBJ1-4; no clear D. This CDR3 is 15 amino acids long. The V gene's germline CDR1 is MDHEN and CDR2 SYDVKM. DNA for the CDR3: TGTGCCAGCAGTTTATTAGCAGGTGGAAATGAAAAACTGATTTTT. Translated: CASSLLAGGNEKLIF.

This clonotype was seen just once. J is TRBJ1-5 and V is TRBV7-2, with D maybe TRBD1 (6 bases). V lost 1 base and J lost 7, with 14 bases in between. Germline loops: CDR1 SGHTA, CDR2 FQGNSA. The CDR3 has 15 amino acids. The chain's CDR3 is CASSLVERGLQPQHF. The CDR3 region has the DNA TGTGCCAGCAGCTTAGTGGAACGGGGGCTCCAGCCCCAGCATTTT.

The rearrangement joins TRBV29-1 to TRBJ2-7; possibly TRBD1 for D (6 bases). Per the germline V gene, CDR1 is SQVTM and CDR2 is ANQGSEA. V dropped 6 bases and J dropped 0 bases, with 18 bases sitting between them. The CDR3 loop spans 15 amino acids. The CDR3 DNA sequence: TGCAGCGTCCAAGGGTCTACAGGGAGCTCCTACGAGCAGTACTTC. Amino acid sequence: CSVQGSTGSSYEQYF.

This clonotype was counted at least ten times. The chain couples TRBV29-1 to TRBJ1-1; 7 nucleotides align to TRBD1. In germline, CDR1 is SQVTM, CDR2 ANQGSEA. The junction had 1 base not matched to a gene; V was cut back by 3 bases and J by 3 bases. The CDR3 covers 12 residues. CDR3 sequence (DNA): TGCAGCGTTGACGACAGGGACACTGAAGCTTTCTTT. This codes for CSVDDRDTEAFF.